The rows below give T cell receptor beta chains drawn from one sample of a study of CD8+CD57+ T cells in acquired aplastic anemia. TCRdb called the reads again in MiXCR, with one record for every CDR3 protein. This sample has roughly 150,000 distinct CDR3 sequences, with roughly 45% found just once. Material: sorted CD4+, CD8+, or CD8+CD57+ T cells (not recorded which) from PBMCs. All receptors derive from a human donor with aplastic anemia. Each CDR3 is given with its conserved first and last residue. The D gene is left open where the match is weak. Rows may omit the clone size; those that give it use once, few, many or a size class.

>TRBJ2-7|-|12|-|TRBV29-1
TGCAGCGTTGTTTCTAACTCCTACGAGCAGTACTTC
CSVVSNSYEQYF
>TRBJ2-5|-|15|-|TRBV4-1
TGCGCCAGCAGGGGGGAGGGGGTAATGCGAGAGACCCAGTACTTC
CASRGEGVMRETQYF
>TRBJ2-7|TRBD2|16|-|TRBV5-1
TGCGCCAGCAGCTCAAAAACTAGCGGGGGGCGGAATGAGCAGTACTTC
CASSSKTSGGRNEQYF
>TRBJ2-7|-|22|-|TRBV24-1
TGTGCCAGCAGTGATTTCCGAGCAACTCAGTCTAGCGATGGATTTAGCTCCTACGAGCAGTACTTC
CASSDFRATQSSDGFSSYEQYF
>TRBJ1-2|-|12|-|TRBV20-1
TGCAGTGCTAGTATCGCAGACTATGGCTACACCTTC
CSASIADYGYTF
>TRBJ2-4|TRBD1|15|many|TRBV12-3/TRBV12-4
TGTGCCAGCAGTTTGACAGGGATAACCAAAAACATTCAGTACTTC
CASSLTGITKNIQYF
>TRBJ1-2|-|13|-|TRBV27
TGTGCCAGTGGGCCCGGGAGGGGATACGGCTACACCTTC
CASGPGRGYGYTF
>TRBJ2-3|TRBD1|14|few|TRBV19
TGTGCCAGCCAAGACAGGGGGCTTGGAGATACGCAGTATTTT
CASQDRGLGDTQYF
>TRBJ2-2|TRBD2|14|-|TRBV11-2
TGTGCCAGTACTAGCGGGGGGGCCTCGGGGGAGCTGTTTTTT
CASTSGGASGELFF
>TRBJ2-6|-|14|few|TRBV29-1
TGCAGCGTTGAGGGGGTCTCTGGGGCCAACGTCCTGACTTTC
CSVEGVSGANVLTF
>TRBJ2-6|TRBD1|15|many|TRBV19
TGTGCCAGTAGTGACAGGGGGCCTGGGGCCAACGTCCTGACTTTC
CASSDRGPGANVLTF
>TRBJ1-4|-|15|-|TRBV6-5
TGTGCCAGCAGTTACTCTGAAGGAGGGGGTGAAAAACTGTTTTTT
CASSYSEGGGEKLFF
>TRBJ1-1|-|14|once|TRBV2
TGTGCCAGCAGTTTACAGGGTTTTGACACTGAAGCTTTCTTT
CASSLQGFDTEAFF
>TRBJ2-1|-|12|-|TRBV9
TGTGCCAGCAGCGTAGGGAGGAATGAGCAGTTCTTC
CASSVGRNEQFF
>TRBJ2-3|-|15|-|TRBV19
TGTGCCAGTAGTAGAGGCGAGGGCTGCACAGATACGCAGTATTTT
CASSRGEGCTDTQYF
>TRBJ2-1|-|16|few|TRBV3-1
TGTGCCAGCAGCCAAGGACCTGGGTCTCCGCTTAATGAGCAGTTCTTC
CASSQGPGSPLNEQFF
>TRBJ1-5|-|14|few|TRBV29-1
TGCAGCGTGGGGACGGACTATAGCAATCAGCCCCAGCATTTT
CSVGTDYSNQPQHF
>TRBJ2-3|-|16|-|TRBV10-3
TGTGCCAGCTCACCCCGGATGCCAGGGAGCACAGATACGCAGTATTTT
CASSPRMPGSTDTQYF
>TRBJ1-2|-|15|few|TRBV20-1
TGCAGTGCTAGCGCCAGGACACAATCTAACTATGGCTACACCTTC
CSASARTQSNYGYTF
>TRBJ2-1|TRBD1|15|many|TRBV19
TGTGCCAGTAGTGTCGACAGGGCGTCGTACAATGAGCAGTTCTTC
CASSVDRASYNEQFF
>TRBJ2-5|TRBD2|15|many|TRBV9
TGTGCCAGCAGCGTACTAGCGGGAACTCAAGAGACCCAGTACTTC
CASSVLAGTQETQYF
>TRBJ1-2|-|12|-|TRBV19
TGTGCCTGGACACCCCTGAACTATGGCTACACCTTC
CAWTPLNYGYTF
>TRBJ1-1|-|14|-|TRBV25-1
TGTGCCAGCAGTGGGCGACATCAAGTGGGTGAAGCTTTCTTT
CASSGRHQVGEAFF
>TRBJ2-3|TRBD2|15|many|TRBV14
TGTGCCAGCAGCCAGGAAACCACTAGCGCAGATACGCAGTATTTT
CASSQETTSADTQYF
>TRBJ2-3|-|16|-|TRBV5-1
TGCGCCAGCAGCTTGAGTGGCGGGACAGTGGCAGATACGCAGTATTTT
CASSLSGGTVADTQYF
>TRBJ1-2|TRBD1|18|-|TRBV24-1
TGTGCCACCAGTGACACGCCGGGACAGGGGGAGGCTAGCTATGGCTACACCTTC
CATSDTPGQGEASYGYTF
>TRBJ2-5|-|15|-|TRBV7-3
TGTGCCAGCAGCCTAGCCGGGGGGCTCCAAGAGGCCCAGTACTTC
CASSLAGGLQEAQYF
>TRBJ2-3|-|11|-|TRBV2
TGTGCCAGCACTGCCTCAGATACGCAGTATTTT
CASTASDTQYF
>TRBJ2-7|-|15|-|TRBV20-1
TGCAGTGCCTATGCAGGCAGGGAGAGCTCCTACGAGCAGTACTTC
CSAYAGRESSYEQYF
>TRBJ1-1|-|13|many|TRBV9
TGTGCCAGCAGCGCCATTGGAAACACTGAAGCTTTCTTT
CASSAIGNTEAFF
>TRBJ2-2|-|12|-|TRBV7-8
TGTGCCAGCAGCTCCTCGACAGGGGAGCTGTTTTTT
CASSSSTGELFF
>TRBJ2-5|-|15|few|TRBV25-1
TGTGCCAGCTCACCTACACGGAGCCTGCAAGAGACCCAGTACTTC
CASSPTRSLQETQYF
>TRBJ2-7|TRBD1|15|few|TRBV10-3
TGTGCCATCAGGATCGGGACAGGGAAGGCCTACGAGCAGTACTTC
CAIRIGTGKAYEQYF
>TRBJ1-1|TRBD1|17|many|TRBV7-9
TGTGCCAGCAGCTTAGTGGTCAGGGGGAACAGAGACACTGAAGCTTTCTTT
CASSLVVRGNRDTEAFF
>TRBJ2-1|TRBD2|17|many|TRBV3-1
TGTGCCAGCAGCCACGTACCAACTAGCGCTTATCTCAATGAGCAGTTCTTC
CASSHVPTSAYLNEQFF
>TRBJ1-2|-|14|few|TRBV15
TGTGCCACCAGCAGACAGACGTCTGACTATGGCTACACCTTC
CATSRQTSDYGYTF
>TRBJ2-3|TRBD2|15|many|TRBV6-5
TGTGCCAGCAGTTACACGGGGGGGGCCAAAGATACGCAGTATTTT
CASSYTGGAKDTQYF
>TRBJ2-7|TRBD1|14|-|TRBV2
TGTGCCAGCAGTGATGTTGGGACAGAATACGAGCAGTACTTC
CASSDVGTEYEQYF
>TRBJ2-1|-|13|-|TRBV10-3
TGTGCCATCAGTGGCGAATTATACAATGAGCAGTTCTTC
CAISGELYNEQFF
>TRBJ2-3|TRBD1|15|-|TRBV5-1
TGCGCCAGCAGCAAGGGGACAGGGGATGCAGATACGCAGTATTTT
CASSKGTGDADTQYF
>TRBJ2-5|TRBD1|16|many|TRBV6-1
TGTGCCAGCGAAGAAATTGGGACAGGGCGTGGAGAGACCCAGTACTTC
CASEEIGTGRGETQYF
>TRBJ1-6|-|12|-|TRBV2
TGTGCCAGCAGTTTGACAATTACACCCCTCCACTTT
CASSLTITPLHF
>TRBJ2-7|TRBD1|15|many|TRBV19
TGTGCCAGTAGTGCCCCGGGACAGAGCCTTTACGAGCAGTACTTC
CASSAPGQSLYEQYF
>TRBJ1-1|-|15|-|TRBV2
TGTGCCCGCAGTGAAACCGGACACTCGAACACTGAAGCTTTCTTT
CARSETGHSNTEAFF
>TRBJ2-5|-|13|many|TRBV10-2
TGCGCCAGCAATCCGGACAACCAAGAGACCCAGTACTTC
CASNPDNQETQYF
>TRBJ1-2|-|13|-|TRBV7-2
TGTGCCAGCAGCGCGAGAGCTGACTATGGCTACACCTTC
CASSARADYGYTF
>TRBJ2-3|-|15|many|TRBV14
TGTGCCAGCAGCCAACTTCGAACGGACACAGATACGCAGTATTTT
CASSQLRTDTDTQYF
>TRBJ2-7|-|14|-|TRBV5-6
TGTGCCAGCAGCCAAGATTTCCAGGGTTACGAGCAGTACTTC
CASSQDFQGYEQYF
>TRBJ1-6|-|16|-|TRBV11-1
TGTGCCAGCAGCTTAGGGGGATTGGGAGGATATTCACCCCTCCACTTT
CASSLGGLGGYSPLHF
>TRBJ2-7|-|13|many|TRBV6-1
TGTGCCAGCAGTGCCCCCGGGACATCCGAGCAGTACTTC
CASSAPGTSEQYF
>TRBJ2-7|-|14|many|TRBV12-5
TGTGCTAGTGGTTTGGATGCAGGGACCTACGAGCAGTACTTC
CASGLDAGTYEQYF
>TRBJ2-5|-|16|-|TRBV15
TGTGCCACCAGCAGAGTTTCGGGACTGGGGGCAGAGACCCAGTACTTC
CATSRVSGLGAETQYF
>TRBJ2-5|-|15|once|TRBV15
TGTGCCACCAGCAGAGATGGAGGAAACAATGAGACCCAGTACTTC
CATSRDGGNNETQYF